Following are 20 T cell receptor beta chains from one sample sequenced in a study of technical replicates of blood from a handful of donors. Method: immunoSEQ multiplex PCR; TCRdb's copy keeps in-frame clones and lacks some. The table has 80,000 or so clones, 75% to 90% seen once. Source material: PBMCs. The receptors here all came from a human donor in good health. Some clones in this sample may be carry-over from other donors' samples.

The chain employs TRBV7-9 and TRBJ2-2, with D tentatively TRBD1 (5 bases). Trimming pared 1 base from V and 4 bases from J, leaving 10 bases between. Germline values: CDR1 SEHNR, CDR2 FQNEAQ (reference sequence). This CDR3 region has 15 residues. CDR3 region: CASSLGQGGTGELFF. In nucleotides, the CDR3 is TGTGCCAGCAGCTTAGGTCAGGGTGGCACCGGGGAGCTGTTTTTT.

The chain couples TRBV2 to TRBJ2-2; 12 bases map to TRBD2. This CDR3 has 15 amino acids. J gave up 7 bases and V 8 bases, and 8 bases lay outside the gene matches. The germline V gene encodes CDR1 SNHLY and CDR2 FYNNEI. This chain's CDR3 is CASGLAGPGGGELFF. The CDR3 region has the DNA TGTGCCAGCGGACTAGCGGGGCCGGGCGGCGGGGAGCTGTTTTTT. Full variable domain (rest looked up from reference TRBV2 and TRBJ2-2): EPEVTQTPSHQVTQMGQEVILRCVPISNHLYFYWYRQILGQKVEFLVSFYNNEISEKSEIFDDQFSVERPDGSNFTLKIRSTKLEDSAMYFCASGLAGPGGGELFFGEGSRLTVL.

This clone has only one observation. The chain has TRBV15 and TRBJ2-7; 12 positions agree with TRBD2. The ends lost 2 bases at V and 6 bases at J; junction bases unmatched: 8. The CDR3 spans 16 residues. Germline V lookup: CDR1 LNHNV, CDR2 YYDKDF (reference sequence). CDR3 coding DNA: TGTGCCACCAGCAGAACTGGACTAGCGGGGAGTGTCGAGCAGTACTTC. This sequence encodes CATSRTGLAGSVEQYF.

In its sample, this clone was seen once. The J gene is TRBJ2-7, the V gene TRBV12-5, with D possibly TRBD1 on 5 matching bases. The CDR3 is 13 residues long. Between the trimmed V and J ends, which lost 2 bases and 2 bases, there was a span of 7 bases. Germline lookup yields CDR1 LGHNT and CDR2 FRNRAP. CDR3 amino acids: CASGLWGTYEQYF. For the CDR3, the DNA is TGTGCTAGTGGTTTGTGGGGCACCTACGAGCAGTACTTC.

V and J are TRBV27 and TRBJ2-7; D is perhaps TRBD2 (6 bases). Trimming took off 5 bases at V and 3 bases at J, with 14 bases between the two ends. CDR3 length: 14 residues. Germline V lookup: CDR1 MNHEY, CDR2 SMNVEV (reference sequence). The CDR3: CASSPWGGLYEQYF. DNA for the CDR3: TGTGCCAGCAGTCCCTGGGGAGGCCTCTACGAGCAGTACTTC.

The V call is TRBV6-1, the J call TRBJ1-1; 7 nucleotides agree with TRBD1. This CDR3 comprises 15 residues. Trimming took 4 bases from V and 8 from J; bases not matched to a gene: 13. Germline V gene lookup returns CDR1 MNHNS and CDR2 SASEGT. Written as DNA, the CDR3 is TGTGCCAGCAGTGGTTGGACAGGAGGGGTACGAGAAGCTTTCTTT. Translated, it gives CASSGWTGGVREAFF.

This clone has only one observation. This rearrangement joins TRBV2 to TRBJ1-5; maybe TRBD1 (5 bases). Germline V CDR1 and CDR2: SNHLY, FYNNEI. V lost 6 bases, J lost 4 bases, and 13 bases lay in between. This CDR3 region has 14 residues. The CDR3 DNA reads TGTGCCAGCAGAAGCGACAGCCTAAATCAGCCCCAGCATTTT. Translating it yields CASRSDSLNQPQHF.

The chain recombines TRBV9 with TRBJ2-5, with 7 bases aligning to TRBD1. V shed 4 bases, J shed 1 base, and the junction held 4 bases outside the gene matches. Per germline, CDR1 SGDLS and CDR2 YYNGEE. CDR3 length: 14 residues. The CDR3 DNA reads TGTGCCAGCAGCCGCGACAGGGCCCAAGAGACCCAGTACTTC. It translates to CASSRDRAQETQYF.

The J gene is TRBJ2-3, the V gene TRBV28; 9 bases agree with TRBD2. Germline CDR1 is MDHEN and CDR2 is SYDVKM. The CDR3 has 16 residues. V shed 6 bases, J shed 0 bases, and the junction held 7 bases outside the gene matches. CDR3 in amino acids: CASSYSGGSSTDTQYF. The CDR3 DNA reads TGTGCCAGCAGCTACAGCGGGGGGTCTAGCACAGATACGCAGTATTTT.

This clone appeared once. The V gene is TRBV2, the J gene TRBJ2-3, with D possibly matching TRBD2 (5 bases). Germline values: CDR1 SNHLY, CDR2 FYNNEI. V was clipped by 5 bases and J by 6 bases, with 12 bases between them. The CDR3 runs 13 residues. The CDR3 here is CASSYEWRDTQYF. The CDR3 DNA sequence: TGTGCCAGCAGTTACGAGTGGAGGGATACGCAGTATTTT. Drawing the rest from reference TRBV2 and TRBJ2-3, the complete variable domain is EPEVTQTPSHQVTQMGQEVILRCVPISNHLYFYWYRQILGQKVEFLVSFYNNEISEKSEIFDDQFSVERPDGSNFTLKIRSTKLEDSAMYFCASSYEWRDTQYFGPGTRLTVL.

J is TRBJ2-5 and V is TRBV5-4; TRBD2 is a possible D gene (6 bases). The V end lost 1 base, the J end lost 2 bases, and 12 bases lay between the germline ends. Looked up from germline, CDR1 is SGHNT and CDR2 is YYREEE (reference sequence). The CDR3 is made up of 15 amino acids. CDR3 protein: CASSLTGAGQETQYF. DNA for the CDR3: TGTGCCAGCAGCTTGACGGGAGCAGGTCAAGAGACCCAGTACTTC.

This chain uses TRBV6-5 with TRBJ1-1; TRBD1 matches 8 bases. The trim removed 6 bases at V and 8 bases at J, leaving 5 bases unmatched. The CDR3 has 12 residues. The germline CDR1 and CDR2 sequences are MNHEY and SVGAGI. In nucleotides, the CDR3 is TGTGCCAGCAGCAACGGACAGGGAGAAGCTTTCTTT. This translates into CASSNGQGEAFF.

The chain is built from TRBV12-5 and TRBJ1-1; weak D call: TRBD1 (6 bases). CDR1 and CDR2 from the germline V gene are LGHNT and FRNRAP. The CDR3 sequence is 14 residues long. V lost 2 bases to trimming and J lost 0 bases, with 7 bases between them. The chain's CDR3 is CASGLKGVNTEAFF. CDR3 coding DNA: TGTGCTAGTGGTTTGAAGGGGGTGAACACTGAAGCTTTCTTT. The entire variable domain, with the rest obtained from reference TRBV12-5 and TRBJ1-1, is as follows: DARVTQTPRHKVTEMGQEVTMRCQPILGHNTVFWYRQTMMQGLELLAYFRNRAPLDDSGMPKDRFSAEMPDATLATLKIQPSEPRDSAVYFCASGLKGVNTEAFFGQGTRLTVV.

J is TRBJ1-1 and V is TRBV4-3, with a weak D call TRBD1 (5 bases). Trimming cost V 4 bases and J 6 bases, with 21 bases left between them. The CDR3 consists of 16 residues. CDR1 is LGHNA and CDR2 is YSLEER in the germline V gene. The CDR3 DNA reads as TGCGCCAGCAGCCCAAGCCGATTTGACAGTCCTGCTGAAGCTTTCTTT. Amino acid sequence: CASSPSRFDSPAEAFF.

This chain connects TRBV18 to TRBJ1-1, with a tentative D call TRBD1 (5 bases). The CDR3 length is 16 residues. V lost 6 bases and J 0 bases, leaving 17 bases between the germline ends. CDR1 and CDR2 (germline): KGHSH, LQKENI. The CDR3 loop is CASSAGGTAMNTEAFF. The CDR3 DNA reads TGTGCCAGCTCGGCTGGAGGGACCGCGATGAACACTGAAGCTTTCTTT.

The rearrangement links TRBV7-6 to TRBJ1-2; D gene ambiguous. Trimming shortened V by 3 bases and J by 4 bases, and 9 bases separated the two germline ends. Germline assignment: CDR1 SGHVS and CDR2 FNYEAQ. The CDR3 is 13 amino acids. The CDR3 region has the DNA TGTGCCAGCAGCTTTCCGGGAGGCTATGGCTACACCTTC. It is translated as CASSFPGGYGYTF.

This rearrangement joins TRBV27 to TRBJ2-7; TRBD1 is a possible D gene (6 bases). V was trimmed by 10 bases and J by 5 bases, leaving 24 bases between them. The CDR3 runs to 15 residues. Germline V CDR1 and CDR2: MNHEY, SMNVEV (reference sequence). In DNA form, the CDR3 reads TGTGCCACCCGCCCACTTAACAGGGAGAGGCACGAGCAGTACTTC. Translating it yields CATRPLNRERHEQYF.

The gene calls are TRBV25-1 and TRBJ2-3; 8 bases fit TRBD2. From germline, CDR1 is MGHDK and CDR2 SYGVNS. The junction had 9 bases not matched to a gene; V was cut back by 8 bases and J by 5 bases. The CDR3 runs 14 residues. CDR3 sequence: CASRGGPQQDTQYF. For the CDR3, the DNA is TGTGCCAGCCGGGGGGGACCGCAACAAGATACGCAGTATTTT.

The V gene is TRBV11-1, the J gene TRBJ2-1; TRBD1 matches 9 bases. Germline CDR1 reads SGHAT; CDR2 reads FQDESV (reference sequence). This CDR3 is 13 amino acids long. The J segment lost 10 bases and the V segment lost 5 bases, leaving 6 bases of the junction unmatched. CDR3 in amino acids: CASSLGTGREQFF. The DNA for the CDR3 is TGTGCCAGCAGCCTGGGGACAGGGAGGGAGCAGTTCTTC.

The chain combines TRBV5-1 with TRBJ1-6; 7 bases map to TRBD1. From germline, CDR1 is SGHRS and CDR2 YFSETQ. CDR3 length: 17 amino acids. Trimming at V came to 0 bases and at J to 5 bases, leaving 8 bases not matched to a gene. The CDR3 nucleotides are TGCGCCAGCAGCTTGGCCTCTGGGACAGCCGATAATTCACCCCTCCACTTT. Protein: CASSLASGTADNSPLHF.